The TCR beta chain under discussion was sequenced for a study of untreated major depressive disorder. Study-level results: TRBV05-01 (Vbeta 5.1) usage was higher in CD4+ T cells of depressed patients than controls.

In germline, CDR1 is MNHGY, CDR2 SVAAGI. The CDR3 consists of 18 residues. The V and J ends lost 8 bases and 7 bases respectively, with 30 bases between them. Concerning this clone: Antigen unknown.

Some clones are missing from TCRdb's copy, which holds only in-frame ones; the method was immunoSEQ multiplex PCR. The sample has approximately 24,000 clones; around 90% are singletons. This chain joins TRBV6-9 and TRBJ2-1; tentatively, D is TRBD2 (5 bases). The source material was CD4+ T cells from PBMCs. This TCR was recovered from a woman aged 30 to 39 with major depressive disorder. This CDR3 is CASVERSAGPDGTNEQFF. CDR3 nucleotide sequence: TGTGCCAGCGTCGAGCGGTCCGCCGGGCCGGACGGTACAAATGAGCAGTTCTTC.